What follows are 30 T cell receptor beta chains derived from one specimen sequenced in a study of identical twins. TCRdb passed the 5' RACE reads through MiXCR, listing each CDR3 protein once. The sample has 690,000 or so distinct CDR3 sequences, more than 6.5% seen once. The same specimen was also included in a second study, on yellow fever vaccine responses in identical twins.

Sequences were obtained from PBMCs. Receptors were obtained from a woman younger than 30 in good health.

This clonotype was found a few times. V and J are TRBV3-1 and TRBJ2-7; possible D gene TRBD1, 5 bases. The V and J ends lost 0 bases and 4 bases respectively, with 13 bases between them. CDR3 size: 15 residues. Germline CDR1 is LGHDT and CDR2 is YNNKEL (reference sequence). The CDR3 DNA follows: TGTGCCAGCAGCCAAGATCTCTGGGGCTCGTACGAGCAGTACTTC. Residues: CASSQDLWGSYEQYF.

The chain uses TRBV12-3 or TRBV12-4 and TRBJ2-7, with 8 bases lining up with TRBD2. J gave up 3 bases and V 3 bases, and 10 bases lay outside the gene matches. The length of the CDR3 is 16 residues. The CDR3 sequence: CASSFSLSGDVYEQYF. In nucleotides, the CDR3 is TGTGCCAGCAGTTTCTCGCTTAGCGGGGATGTCTACGAGCAGTACTTC.

This clonotype was seen repeatedly, ten times or more. The V and J genes are TRBV7-6 and TRBJ2-5, with 7 nucleotides matching TRBD1. The CDR3 is made up of 15 amino acids. CDR1 and CDR2 from the germline V gene are SGHVS and FNYEAQ. J gave up 5 bases and V 1 base, and 7 bases lay outside the gene matches. This CDR3 is CASSLEGTASETQYF. As DNA, the CDR3 is TGTGCCAGCAGCTTAGAAGGGACAGCGTCGGAGACCCAGTACTTC.

This clonotype appeared a few times. The genes are TRBV5-1 and TRBJ2-6; D remains ambiguous. V lost 0 bases and J lost 2, with 12 bases in between. Germline lookup yields CDR1 SGHRS and CDR2 YFSETQ. The CDR3 sequence is 17 residues long. The DNA for the CDR3 is TGCGCCAGCAGCTTGGGTGACATAATAGCTGGGGCCAACGTCCTGACTTTC. Encoded protein: CASSLGDIIAGANVLTF.

The V call is TRBV5-1, the J call TRBJ2-2; 9 bases are a match to TRBD1. With 4 bases clipped from V and 5 bases from J, the junction kept 12 bases outside the gene matches. From germline, CDR1 is SGHRS and CDR2 YFSETQ. This CDR3 is 17 amino acids long. CDR3 sequence: CASSRNRDRVLTGELFF. The CDR3 nucleotides read TGCGCCAGCAGCAGAAACCGGGACAGGGTGTTGACCGGGGAGCTGTTTTTT. The full variable domain, completed using reference TRBV5-1 and TRBJ2-2, is KAGVTQTPRYLIKTRGQQVTLSCSPISGHRSVSWYQQTPGQGLQFLFEYFSETQRNKGNFPGRFSGRQFSNSRSEMNVSTLELGDSALYLCASSRNRDRVLTGELFFGEGSRLTVL.

The chain is built from TRBV2 and TRBJ2-5; 8 positions agree with TRBD2. This CDR3 spans 13 amino acids. Trimming took 8 bases from V and 5 from J; bases not matched to a gene: 7. The germline V gene has CDR1 SNHLY and CDR2 FYNNEI. The CDR3 sequence is CASGGTRGETQYF. The CDR3 DNA reads as TGTGCCAGCGGTGGGACTAGGGGCGAGACCCAGTACTTC.

This clonotype was picked up many times. The chain links TRBV7-2 to TRBJ2-3; 14 bases align to TRBD2. The ends lost 4 bases at V and 1 base at J; junction bases unmatched: 4. The CDR3 contains 17 residues. In germline, CDR1 is SGHTA, CDR2 FQGNSA. The CDR3 loop reads CASSSGLAGARTDTQYF. Written as DNA, the CDR3 is TGTGCCAGCAGCTCGGGACTAGCGGGGGCCCGCACAGATACGCAGTATTTT.

This clonotype was seen ten or more times. The chain couples TRBV29-1 to TRBJ1-5; TRBD1 is a possible D gene (5 bases). Trimming took 6 bases from V and 5 from J, leaving 14 bases between them. Germline CDR1 and CDR2: SQVTM and ANQGSEA. This CDR3 has 13 amino acids. The CDR3 DNA follows: TGCAGCGTGAAAGCAGGGACGGATCAGCCCCAGCATTTT. Translating gives CSVKAGTDQPQHF.

This clonotype was recorded at least ten times. The rearrangement links TRBV15 to TRBJ1-5, with a weak D call TRBD1 (5 bases). The V gene lost 3 bases and the J gene lost 6 bases, with 21 bases spanning the gap. The CDR3 is 17 amino acids. Germline assignment: CDR1 LNHNV and CDR2 YYDKDF (reference sequence). The CDR3 region has the DNA TGTGCCACCAGCAGGAGGTCCGGGGCGGGAATTAGTCAGCCCCAGCATTTT. This encodes CATSRRSGAGISQPQHF.

This clonotype was detected only a few times. V is TRBV20-1 and J is TRBJ2-1; 13 positions match TRBD2. Trimming took 6 bases from V and 9 from J; bases not matched to a gene: 8. This CDR3 spans 14 amino acids. Per the germline V gene, CDR1 is DFQATT and CDR2 is SNEGSKA (reference sequence). In nucleotides, the CDR3 is TGCAGTGCCCCTACTAGCGGGAGGGAGGGTGAGCAGTTCTTC. Protein product: CSAPTSGREGEQFF.

The sample holds a few counts of this clonotype. This chain links TRBV12-3 or TRBV12-4 with TRBJ2-1; 14 bases are a match to TRBD2. The CDR3 length is 15 residues. The V and J ends lost 5 bases and 7 bases, in that order; junction bases with no gene match: 4. This chain's CDR3 is CASSTGLAGGNEQFF. CDR3 nucleotides: TGTGCCAGCAGTACTGGACTAGCGGGAGGTAATGAGCAGTTCTTC.

This CDR3 is CASSLSLGKGEKLFF. In DNA, the CDR3 is TGTGCCAGCAGCCTTTCGCTAGGGAAAGGCGAAAAACTGTTTTTT. The gene calls are TRBV6-1 and TRBJ1-4; D unclear. Germline CDR1 and CDR2: MNHNS and SASEGT. V dropped 6 bases and J dropped 8 bases, with 19 bases sitting between them. The CDR3 is made up of 15 amino acids.

The chain employs TRBV12-3 or TRBV12-4 and TRBJ2-1; a weak D match, TRBD1 (5 bases). The CDR3 runs 15 residues. Trimming shortened V by 4 bases and J by 4 bases, and 14 bases separated the two germline ends. For the CDR3, the DNA is TGTGCCAGCAGTTCCCATGTGGGGCCGTACAATGAGCAGTTCTTC. It codes for CASSSHVGPYNEQFF.

The V gene is TRBV7-8, the J gene TRBJ2-1, with 10 nucleotides matching TRBD2. V gave up 5 bases and J gave up 6 bases; unmatched junction bases: 1. The V gene's germline CDR1 is SGHVS and CDR2 FQNEAQ. The CDR3 runs to 13 residues. The CDR3, as DNA: TGTGCCAGCAGCGGGACTAGCGTCAATGAGCAGTTCTTC. Translating it yields CASSGTSVNEQFF.

This chain uses TRBV7-3 with TRBJ2-1, with 8 bases matching TRBD2. V dropped 2 bases and J dropped 0; count of bases not matched to a gene: 6. The CDR3 consists of 17 residues. Germline V lookup: CDR1 SGHTA, CDR2 FQGTGA. CDR3 in DNA: TGTGCCAGCAGCTTATTTGGCGGGGGGAACTCCTACAATGAGCAGTTCTTC. Translation: CASSLFGGGNSYNEQFF.

This clonotype was counted a few times. This sequence joins TRBV3-1 and TRBJ2-3, with a tentative D call TRBD2 (6 bases). V was shortened by 7 bases and J by 1 base, with 15 bases between the two germline ends. Germline V lookup: CDR1 LGHDT, CDR2 YNNKEL (reference sequence). CDR3 size: 15 residues. The CDR3 sequence: CASNQMGGGTDTQYF. CDR3 sequence (DNA): TGTGCCAGCAATCAGATGGGGGGAGGCACAGATACGCAGTATTTT.

This clonotype has ten or more counts. The chain links TRBV12-5 to TRBJ2-3, with 10 bases that match TRBD2. Germline CDR1 reads LGHNT; CDR2 reads FRNRAP. V dropped 5 bases and J dropped 3; count of bases not matched to a gene: 14. The CDR3 runs 18 residues. The CDR3 spells CASGPGTSDLPLTDTQYF. As DNA, the CDR3 is TGTGCTAGTGGTCCTGGGACTAGCGACCTTCCCCTGACAGATACGCAGTATTTT.

The CDR3 DNA reads as TGTGCCAGCAGTGGGTCATTTAAGGGGGGGAACACAGATACGCAGTATTTT. Residues: CASSGSFKGGNTDTQYF. V gene TRBV28 combines with J gene TRBJ2-3; possible D gene TRBD2, 7 bases. V lost 5 bases and J lost 2, with 20 bases in between. Germline V CDR1 and CDR2: MDHEN, SYDVKM. The CDR3 runs to 17 residues.

A few counts support this clonotype. The V gene is TRBV20-1, the J gene TRBJ1-1; D may be TRBD1 (5 bases). This CDR3 region has 14 residues. V lost 6 bases to trimming and J lost 1 base, with 15 bases between them. Germline CDR1 and CDR2: DFQATT and SNEGSKA (reference sequence). Here the CDR3 DNA reads TGCAGTGCCTCAAGAGACAGCAAGAACACTGAAGCTTTCTTT. This encodes CSASRDSKNTEAFF.

This clonotype was seen repeatedly, ten times or more. The gene calls are TRBV4-1 and TRBJ2-2, with 7 bases identical to TRBD2. V gave up 3 bases and J gave up 0 bases; unmatched junction bases: 1. From germline, CDR1 is MGHRA and CDR2 YSYEKL. The length of the CDR3 is 15 residues. The CDR3 reads CASSQLAANTGELFF. CDR3 nucleotide sequence: TGCGCCAGCAGCCAGCTAGCGGCGAACACCGGGGAGCTGTTTTTT.

The chain links TRBV3-1 to TRBJ2-7, with D perhaps assigned TRBD1 or TRBD2 (5 bases each). Germline V lookup: CDR1 LGHDT, CDR2 YNNKEL (reference sequence). This CDR3 has 13 amino acids. Trimming pared 4 bases from V and 6 bases from J, leaving 13 bases between. The CDR3 protein is CASSPRQRGEQYF. The DNA for the CDR3 is TGTGCCAGCAGCCCCCGACAGAGGGGCGAGCAGTACTTC.

The chain combines TRBV5-1 with TRBJ2-3; D perhaps matches TRBD1 (6 bases). Germline CDR1 and CDR2: SGHRS and YFSETQ. This CDR3 comprises 13 residues. Deletions cut 5 bases from V and 5 bases from J, with 12 bases between. In DNA, the CDR3 is TGCGCCAGCAGAAGGACAGCGGAAGATACGCAGTATTTT. Translating it yields CASRRTAEDTQYF.

The gene calls are TRBV11-2 and TRBJ2-5; 9 nucleotides line up with TRBD2. CDR1 is SGHAT and CDR2 is FQNNGV in the germline V gene. The CDR3 runs to 17 residues. The ends lost 0 bases at V and 5 bases at J; junction bases unmatched: 10. The CDR3 protein is CASSLDPSGEIPETQYF. DNA for the CDR3: TGTGCCAGCAGCTTAGATCCTAGCGGGGAGATTCCGGAGACCCAGTACTTC.

This clonotype was observed at least ten times. J is TRBJ2-7 and V is TRBV5-1, with 10 bases aligning to TRBD1. Germline values: CDR1 SGHRS, CDR2 YFSETQ. The CDR3 loop spans 14 amino acids. Germline trimming cut 4 bases from V and 5 bases from J; bases unmatched to any gene: 6. The CDR3 protein is CASSHGTGANEQYF. The CDR3, as DNA: TGCGCCAGCAGCCATGGGACAGGGGCAAACGAGCAGTACTTC. Combining the CDR3 with reference TRBV5-1 and TRBJ2-7 gives the whole variable domain KAGVTQTPRYLIKTRGQQVTLSCSPISGHRSVSWYQQTPGQGLQFLFEYFSETQRNKGNFPGRFSGRQFSNSRSEMNVSTLELGDSALYLCASSHGTGANEQYFGPGTRLTVT.

The CDR3 is CATSRNPSAGEETQYF. The DNA of the CDR3 is TGTGCCACCAGCAGAAACCCTTCGGCGGGGGAGGAGACCCAGTACTTC. V is TRBV15 and J is TRBJ2-5, with 7 bases lining up with TRBD2. The CDR3 length is 16 residues. Germline lookup yields CDR1 LNHNV and CDR2 YYDKDF (reference sequence). The trim removed 2 bases at V and 5 bases at J, leaving 11 bases unmatched.

V and J are TRBV6-2 or TRBV6-3 and TRBJ2-7; D unresolved. The ends were cut back, 6 bases at V and 4 bases at J, with 19 bases in the middle. Germline V gene data show CDR1 as MNHEY and CDR2 as SVGEGT. The CDR3 loop spans 15 amino acids. Written as DNA, the CDR3 is TGTGCCAGCAGCCGCCCATGGCAGGTTAAATACGAGCAGTACTTC. It translates to CASSRPWQVKYEQYF.

This clonotype appeared many times. The genes are TRBV20-1 and TRBJ2-3; D call uncertain. CDR1 is DFQATT and CDR2 is SNEGSKA in the germline V gene (reference sequence). V lost 5 bases, J lost 0 bases, and 9 bases lay in between. The CDR3 is 13 amino acids. CDR3 sequence: CSAPGRSTDTQYF. CDR3 sequence (DNA): TGCAGTGCTCCTGGACGGAGCACAGATACGCAGTATTTT.

The chain uses TRBV5-1 and TRBJ1-2, with TRBD1 identical over 8 bases. Germline V gene data show CDR1 as SGHRS and CDR2 as YFSETQ. CDR3 length: 15 amino acids. Unmatched junction bases numbered 5, after V lost 0 bases and J lost 4 bases. The CDR3 bases are TGCGCCAGCAGCTTGGGGACAGGGAAATCCTATGGCTACACCTTC. This codes for CASSLGTGKSYGYTF.

This clonotype was found many times. The chain carries TRBV5-5 and TRBJ2-5; 7 bases fit TRBD2. The V gene's germline CDR1 is SGHKS and CDR2 YYEKEE (reference sequence). V shed 1 base and J 1 base; nucleotides not matched to a gene: 7. CDR3 length equals 16 residues. Here the CDR3 reads CASSLMAGVPQETQYF. The CDR3 bases are TGTGCCAGCAGCTTGATGGCGGGAGTCCCCCAAGAGACCCAGTACTTC.

This clonotype was seen a handful of times. The genes are TRBV29-1 and TRBJ1-1, with TRBD1 matching over 7 bases. Germline V lookup: CDR1 SQVTM, CDR2 ANQGSEA. V was clipped by 0 bases and J by 4 bases; unmatched bases: 11. The CDR3 has 16 amino acids. CDR3 nucleotides: TGCAGCGTTGAAGACCCCGACAGGGCATTAAGCACTGAAGCTTTCTTT. Translated, it gives CSVEDPDRALSTEAFF.